The rows below give T cell receptor beta chains drawn from one sample of a study of regulatory T cells in long-lasting Graves disease. TCRdb passed the multiplex PCR reads through MiXCR, listing each CDR3 protein once. The sample records 350,000 to 550,000 distinct CDR3 sequences, more than 13% being singletons. These same data were also listed under a study on T cells in Graves' hyperthyroidism and ophthalmopathy.

The sample was peripheral blood mononuclear cells (PBMCs), taken at new diagnosis, from a patient treated with antithyroid drugs. The receptors were gathered from a woman under 40 with Graves disease. Each CDR3 is given with its conserved first and last residue. The D gene is left open where the match is weak. Clone size, where shown, is once, few, many, or a class for clones that have expanded.

j_gene: TRBJ2-2; abundance: many; d_gene: -; v_gene: TRBV10-3; CDR3aa: CAISEDSKANTGELFF; CDR3nt: TGTGCCATCAGTGAAGACAGTAAAGCGAACACCGGGGAGCTGTTTTTT
j_gene: TRBJ2-3; abundance: few; d_gene: -; v_gene: TRBV19; CDR3aa: CASGRPTDTQYF; CDR3nt: TGTGCCAGCGGGAGACCCACAGATACGCAGTATTTT
j_gene: TRBJ2-7; abundance: -; d_gene: TRBD2; v_gene: TRBV4-1; CDR3aa: CASSPGLASYEQYF; CDR3nt: TGCGCCAGCAGCCCCGGACTAGCCTCCTACGAGCAGTACTTC
j_gene: TRBJ2-5; abundance: -; d_gene: -; v_gene: TRBV28; CDR3aa: CASSSGSLGEVQGTQYF; CDR3nt: TGTGCCAGCAGCTCCGGCAGCCTAGGGGAGGTGCAAGGGACCCAGTACTTC
j_gene: TRBJ2-7; abundance: -; d_gene: -; v_gene: TRBV6-4; CDR3aa: CASSYGRVEQYF; CDR3nt: TGTGCCAGCAGTTACGGGCGGGTCGAGCAGTACTTC
j_gene: TRBJ2-7; abundance: many; d_gene: TRBD2; v_gene: TRBV7-9; CDR3aa: CASGQTSGGGEQYF; CDR3nt: TGTGCCAGCGGACAGACTAGCGGGGGGGGCGAGCAGTACTTC
j_gene: TRBJ1-2; abundance: many; d_gene: TRBD1; v_gene: TRBV7-9; CDR3aa: CASRPGTGTAGGYTF; CDR3nt: TGTGCCAGCAGGCCCGGGACAGGGACCGCGGGAGGCTACACCTTC
j_gene: TRBJ2-7; abundance: many; d_gene: TRBD2; v_gene: TRBV10-3; CDR3aa: CAISESGTSSGEQYF; CDR3nt: TGTGCCATCAGTGAGTCAGGGACTAGCTCGGGGGAGCAGTACTTC
j_gene: TRBJ2-2; abundance: few; d_gene: TRBD2; v_gene: TRBV28; CDR3aa: CASTTSELWTGELFF; CDR3nt: TGTGCCAGTACCACTAGCGAGTTATGGACCGGGGAGCTGTTTTTT
j_gene: TRBJ1-1; abundance: many; d_gene: TRBD1; v_gene: TRBV7-9; CDR3aa: CASSPRRTGALSRETEAFF; CDR3nt: TGTGCCAGCAGCCCCCGGAGGACAGGCGCTCTCTCCAGGGAGACTGAAGCTTTCTTT
j_gene: TRBJ2-2; abundance: many; d_gene: -; v_gene: TRBV12-3/TRBV12-4; CDR3aa: CATFGGPANTGELFF; CDR3nt: TGTGCCACTTTTGGCGGCCCAGCGAACACCGGGGAGCTGTTTTTT
j_gene: TRBJ2-3; abundance: many; d_gene: -; v_gene: TRBV5-1; CDR3aa: CASSLDLLYTQYF; CDR3nt: TGCGCCAGCAGCCTCGACCTCCTTTATACGCAGTATTTT
j_gene: TRBJ2-1; abundance: -; d_gene: TRBD2; v_gene: TRBV12-3/TRBV12-4; CDR3aa: CASRKTSGSTSNSYNEQFF; CDR3nt: TGTGCCAGCAGAAAGACTAGCGGGAGTACCAGTAACTCCTACAATGAGCAGTTCTTC
j_gene: TRBJ2-7; abundance: many; d_gene: -; v_gene: TRBV30; CDR3aa: CAWSQSIRRSYEQYF; CDR3nt: TGTGCCTGGAGCCAATCCATAAGACGGTCCTACGAGCAGTACTTC